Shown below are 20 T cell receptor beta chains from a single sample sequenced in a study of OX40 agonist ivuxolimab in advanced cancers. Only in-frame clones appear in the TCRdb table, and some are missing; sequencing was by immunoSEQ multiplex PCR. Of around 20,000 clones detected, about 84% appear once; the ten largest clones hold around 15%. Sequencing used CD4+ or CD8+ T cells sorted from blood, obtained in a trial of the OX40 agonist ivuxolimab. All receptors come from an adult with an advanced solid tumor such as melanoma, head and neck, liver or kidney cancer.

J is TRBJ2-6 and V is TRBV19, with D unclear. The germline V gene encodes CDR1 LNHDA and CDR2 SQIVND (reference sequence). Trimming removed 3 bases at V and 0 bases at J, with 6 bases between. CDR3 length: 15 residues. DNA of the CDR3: TGTGCCAGTAGTATCTTGGTCTCTGGGGCCAACGTCCTGACTTTC. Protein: CASSILVSGANVLTF.

CDR3: CASSFDKYEQYF. CDR3 nucleotides: TGTGCCAGCAGCTTCGACAAATACGAGCAGTACTTC. The J gene is TRBJ2-7, the V gene TRBV7-9, with unresolved D. This CDR3 is 12 amino acids long. Trimming took off 3 bases at V and 4 bases at J, with 7 bases between the two ends. From germline, CDR1 is SEHNR and CDR2 FQNEAQ (reference sequence). Full variable domain (rest looked up from reference TRBV7-9 and TRBJ2-7): DTGVSQNPRHKITKRGQNVTFRCDPISEHNRLYWYRQTLGQGPEFLTYFQNEAQLEKSRLLSDRFSAERPKGSFSTLEIQRTEQGDSAMYLCASSFDKYEQYFGPGTRLTVT.

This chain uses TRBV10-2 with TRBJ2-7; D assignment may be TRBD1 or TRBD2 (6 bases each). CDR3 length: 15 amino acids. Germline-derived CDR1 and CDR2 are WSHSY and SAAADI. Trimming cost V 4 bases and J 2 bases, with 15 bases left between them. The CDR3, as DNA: TGCGCCAGCAGTGGGGGGGCTCGATTTACCTACGAGCAGTACTTC. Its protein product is CASSGGARFTYEQYF.

The CDR3 DNA follows: TGTGCCAGCAGTGAAAGAAGGAACTATGGCTACACCTTC. Translated, it gives CASSERRNYGYTF. J is TRBJ1-2 and V is TRBV6-1; D gene uncertain. Looked up from germline, CDR1 is MNHNS and CDR2 is SASEGT. The V gene lost 2 bases and the J gene lost 2 bases, with 6 bases spanning the gap. The CDR3 has 13 amino acids.

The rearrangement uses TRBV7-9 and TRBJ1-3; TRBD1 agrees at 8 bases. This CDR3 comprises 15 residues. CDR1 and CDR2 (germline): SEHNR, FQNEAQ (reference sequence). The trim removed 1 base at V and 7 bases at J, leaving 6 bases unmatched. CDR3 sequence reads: CASSLEAGGANTIYF. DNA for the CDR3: TGTGCCAGCAGCTTAGAAGCAGGGGGCGCGAACACCATATATTTT.

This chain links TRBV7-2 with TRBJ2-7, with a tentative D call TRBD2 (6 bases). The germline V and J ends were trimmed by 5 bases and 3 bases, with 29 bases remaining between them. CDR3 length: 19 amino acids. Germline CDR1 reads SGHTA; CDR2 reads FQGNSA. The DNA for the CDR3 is TGTGCCAGCAGCACGTCAGTCCCCCGTATCTCGGGACTCTACTACGAGCAGTACTTC. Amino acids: CASSTSVPRISGLYYEQYF.

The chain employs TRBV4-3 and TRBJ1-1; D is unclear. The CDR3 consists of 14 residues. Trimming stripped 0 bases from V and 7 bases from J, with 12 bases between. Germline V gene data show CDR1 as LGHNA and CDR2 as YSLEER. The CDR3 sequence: CASSQDHVTIEAFF. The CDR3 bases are TGCGCCAGCAGCCAAGATCACGTAACGATTGAAGCTTTCTTT.

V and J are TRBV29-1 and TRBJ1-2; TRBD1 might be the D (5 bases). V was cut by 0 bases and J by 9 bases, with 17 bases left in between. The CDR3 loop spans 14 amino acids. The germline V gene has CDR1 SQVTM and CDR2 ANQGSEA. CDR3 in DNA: TGCAGCGTTGAAGATCCGGGGGGTCGGGAGAGCTACACCTTC. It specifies CSVEDPGGRESYTF.

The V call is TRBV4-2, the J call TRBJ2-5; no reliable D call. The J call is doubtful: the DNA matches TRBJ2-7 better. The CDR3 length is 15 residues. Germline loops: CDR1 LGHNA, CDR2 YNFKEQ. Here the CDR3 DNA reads TGTGCCAGCAGCCAATCCCGGACCCTCTCCTACGAGCAGTACTTC. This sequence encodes CASSQSRTLSYEQYF.

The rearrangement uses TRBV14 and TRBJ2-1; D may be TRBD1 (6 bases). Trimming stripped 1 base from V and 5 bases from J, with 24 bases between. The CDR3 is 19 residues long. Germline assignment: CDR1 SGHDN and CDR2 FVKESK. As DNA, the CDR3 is TGTGCCAGCAGCCAAGGGCTGACAGGTGTTGGTTCGTTCCACAATGAGCAGTTCTTC. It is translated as CASSQGLTGVGSFHNEQFF.

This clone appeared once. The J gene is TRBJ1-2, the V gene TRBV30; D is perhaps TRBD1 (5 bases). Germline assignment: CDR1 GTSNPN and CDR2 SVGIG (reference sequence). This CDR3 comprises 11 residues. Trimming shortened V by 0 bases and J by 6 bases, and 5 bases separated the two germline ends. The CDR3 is CAWSVGDGYTF. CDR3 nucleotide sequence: TGTGCCTGGAGTGTAGGGGATGGCTACACCTTC. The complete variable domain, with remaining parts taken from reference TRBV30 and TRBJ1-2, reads SQTIHQWPATLVQPVGSPLSLECTVEGTSNPNLYWYRQAAGRGLQLLFYSVGIGQISSEVPQNLSASRPQDRQFILSSKKLLLSDSGFYLCAWSVGDGYTFGSGTRLTVV.

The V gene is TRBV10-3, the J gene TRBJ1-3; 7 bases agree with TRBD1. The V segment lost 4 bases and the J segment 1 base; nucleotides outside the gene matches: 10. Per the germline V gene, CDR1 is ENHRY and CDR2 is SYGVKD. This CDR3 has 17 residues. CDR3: CAISGAGTEYSGNTIYF. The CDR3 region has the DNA TGTGCCATCAGTGGGGCCGGGACAGAATATTCTGGAAACACCATATATTTT.

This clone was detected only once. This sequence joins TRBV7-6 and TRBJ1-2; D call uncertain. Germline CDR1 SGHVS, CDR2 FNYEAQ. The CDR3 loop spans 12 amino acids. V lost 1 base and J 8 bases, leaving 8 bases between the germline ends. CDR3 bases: TGTGCCAGCAGCTTAGGGTCCGGGGGCTACACCTTC. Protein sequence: CASSLGSGGYTF. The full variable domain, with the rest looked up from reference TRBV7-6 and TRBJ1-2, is GAGVSQSPRYKVTKRGQDVALRCDPISGHVSLYWYRQALGQGPEFLTYFNYEAQQDKSGLPNDRFSAERPEGSISTLTIQRTEQRDSAMYRCASSLGSGGYTFGSGTRLTVV.

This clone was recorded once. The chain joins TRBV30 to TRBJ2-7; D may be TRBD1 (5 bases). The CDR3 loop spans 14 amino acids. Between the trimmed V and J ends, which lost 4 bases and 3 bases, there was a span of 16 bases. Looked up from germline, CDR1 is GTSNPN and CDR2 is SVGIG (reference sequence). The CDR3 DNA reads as TGTGCCTGGAAATTGGGGCAGCTGAACTACGAGCAGTACTTC. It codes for CAWKLGQLNYEQYF.

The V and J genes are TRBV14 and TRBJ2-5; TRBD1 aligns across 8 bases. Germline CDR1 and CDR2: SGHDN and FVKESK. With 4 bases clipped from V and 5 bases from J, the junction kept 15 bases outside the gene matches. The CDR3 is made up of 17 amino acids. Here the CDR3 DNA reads TGTGCCAGCAGCCCCCGGACAGGGCTTTCTTATTGGGAGACCCAGTACTTC. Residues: CASSPRTGLSYWETQYF.

Here the CDR3 reads CASWTRDSNQPQHF. Written as DNA, the CDR3 is TGTGCCAGTTGGACCCGGGACAGCAATCAGCCCCAGCATTTT. V gene TRBV19 combines with J gene TRBJ1-5; a weak D match, TRBD1 (5 bases). The CDR3 consists of 14 residues. Germline-derived CDR1 and CDR2 are LNHDA and SQIVND (reference sequence). Trimming left V 8 bases short and J 1 base short, with 12 bases between.

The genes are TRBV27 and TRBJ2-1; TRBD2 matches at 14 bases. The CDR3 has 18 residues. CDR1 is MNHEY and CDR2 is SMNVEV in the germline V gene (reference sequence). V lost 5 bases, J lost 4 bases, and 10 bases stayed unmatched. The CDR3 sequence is CASSPGTSGRSEYNEQFF. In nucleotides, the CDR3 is TGTGCCAGCAGTCCTGGGACTAGCGGGAGATCCGAATACAATGAGCAGTTCTTC.

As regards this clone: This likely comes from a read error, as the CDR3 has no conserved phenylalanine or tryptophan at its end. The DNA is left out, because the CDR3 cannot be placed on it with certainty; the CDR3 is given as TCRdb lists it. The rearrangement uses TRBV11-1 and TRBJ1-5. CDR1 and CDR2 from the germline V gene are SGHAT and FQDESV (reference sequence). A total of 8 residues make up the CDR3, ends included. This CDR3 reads CASSSHLL.

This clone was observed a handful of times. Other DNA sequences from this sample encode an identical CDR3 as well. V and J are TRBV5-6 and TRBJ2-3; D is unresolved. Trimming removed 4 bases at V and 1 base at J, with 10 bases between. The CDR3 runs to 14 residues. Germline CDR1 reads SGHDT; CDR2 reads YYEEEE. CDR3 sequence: CASSPGPGTDTQYF. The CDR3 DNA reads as TGTGCCAGCAGCCCCGGACCTGGCACAGATACGCAGTATTTT.

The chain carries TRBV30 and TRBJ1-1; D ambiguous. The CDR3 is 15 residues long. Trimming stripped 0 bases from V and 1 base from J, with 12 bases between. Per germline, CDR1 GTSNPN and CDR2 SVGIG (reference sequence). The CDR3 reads CAWSVGRLRNTEAFF. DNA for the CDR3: TGTGCCTGGAGTGTAGGGCGTCTTCGGAACACTGAAGCTTTCTTT.